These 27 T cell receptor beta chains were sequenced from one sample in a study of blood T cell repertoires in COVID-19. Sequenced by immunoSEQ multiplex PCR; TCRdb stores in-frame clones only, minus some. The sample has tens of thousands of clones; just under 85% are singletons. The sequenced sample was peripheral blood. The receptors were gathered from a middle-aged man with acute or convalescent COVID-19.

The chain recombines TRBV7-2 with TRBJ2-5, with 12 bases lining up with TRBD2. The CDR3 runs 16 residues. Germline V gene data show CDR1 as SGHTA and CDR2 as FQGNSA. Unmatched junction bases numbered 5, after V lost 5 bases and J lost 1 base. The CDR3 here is CASSQGLAGTQETQYF. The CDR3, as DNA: TGTGCCAGCAGCCAAGGACTAGCGGGAACCCAAGAGACCCAGTACTTC. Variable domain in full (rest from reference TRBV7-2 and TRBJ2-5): GAGVSQSPSNKVTEKGKDVELRCDPISGHTALYWYRQSLGQGLEFLIYFQGNSAPDKSGLPSDRFSAERTGGSVSTLTIQRTQQEDSAVYLCASSQGLAGTQETQYFGPGTRLLVL.

CDR3: CAWSSGSTDTQYF. The CDR3 nucleotides are TGTGCCTGGAGTTCTGGCTCGACAGATACGCAGTATTTT. This sequence joins TRBV30 and TRBJ2-3; D remains ambiguous. V was pared by 2 bases and J by 3 bases, with 9 bases between. Per the germline V gene, CDR1 is GTSNPN and CDR2 is SVGIG (reference sequence). CDR3 length equals 13 residues.

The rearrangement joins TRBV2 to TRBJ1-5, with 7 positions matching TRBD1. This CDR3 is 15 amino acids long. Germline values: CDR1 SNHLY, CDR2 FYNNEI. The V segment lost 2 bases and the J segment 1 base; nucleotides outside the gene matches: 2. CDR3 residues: CASSERDSSNQPQHF. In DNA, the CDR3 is TGTGCCAGCAGTGAACGGGACAGCAGCAATCAGCCCCAGCATTTT.

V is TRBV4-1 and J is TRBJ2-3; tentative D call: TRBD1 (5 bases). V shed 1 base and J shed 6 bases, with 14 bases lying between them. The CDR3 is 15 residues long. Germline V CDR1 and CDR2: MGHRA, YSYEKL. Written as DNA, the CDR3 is TGCGCCAGCAGCCAAGTCCCAGGGTTAACTGATACGCAGTATTTT. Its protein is CASSQVPGLTDTQYF.

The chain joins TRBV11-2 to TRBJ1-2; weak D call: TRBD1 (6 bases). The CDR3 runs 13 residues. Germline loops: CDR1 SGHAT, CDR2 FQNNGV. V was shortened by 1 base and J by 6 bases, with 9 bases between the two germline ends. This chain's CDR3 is CASSLVQGNGYTF. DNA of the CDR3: TGTGCCAGCAGCTTAGTACAGGGAAATGGCTACACCTTC. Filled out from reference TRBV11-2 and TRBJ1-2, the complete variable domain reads EAGVAQSPRYKIIEKRQSVAFWCNPISGHATLYWYQQILGQGPKLLIQFQNNGVVDDSQLPKDRFSAERLKGVDSTLKIQPAKLEDSAVYLCASSLVQGNGYTFGSGTRLTVV.

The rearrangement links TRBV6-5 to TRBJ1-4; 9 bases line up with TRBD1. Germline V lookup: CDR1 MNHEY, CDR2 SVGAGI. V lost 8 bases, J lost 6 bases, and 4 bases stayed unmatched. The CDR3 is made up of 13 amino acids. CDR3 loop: CASRTGAHEKLFF. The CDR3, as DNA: TGTGCCAGCCGGACAGGGGCCCATGAAAAACTGTTTTTT.

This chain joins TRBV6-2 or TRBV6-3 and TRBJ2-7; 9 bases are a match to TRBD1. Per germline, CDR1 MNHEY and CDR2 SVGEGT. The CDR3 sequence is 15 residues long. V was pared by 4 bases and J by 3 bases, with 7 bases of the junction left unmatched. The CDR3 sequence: CASSSSGTGLYEQYF. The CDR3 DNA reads TGTGCCAGCAGTTCCTCCGGGACAGGGCTCTACGAGCAGTACTTC.

The CDR3 region is CASSVSSAGTGELFF. The CDR3 DNA reads TGTGCCAGCAGTGTAAGCAGTGCGGGCACCGGGGAGCTGTTTTTT. The genes are TRBV6-4 and TRBJ2-2, with D possibly being TRBD2 (5 bases). The V gene lost 4 bases and the J gene lost 4 bases, with 13 bases spanning the gap. CDR3 length: 15 residues. Germline V gives CDR1 MRHNA, CDR2 SNTAGT.

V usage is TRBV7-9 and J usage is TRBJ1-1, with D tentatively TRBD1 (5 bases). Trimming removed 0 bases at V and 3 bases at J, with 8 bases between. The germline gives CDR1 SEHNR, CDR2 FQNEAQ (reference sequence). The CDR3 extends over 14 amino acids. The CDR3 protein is CASSLAGRDTEAFF. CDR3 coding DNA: TGTGCCAGCAGCTTAGCCGGCAGGGACACTGAAGCTTTCTTT.

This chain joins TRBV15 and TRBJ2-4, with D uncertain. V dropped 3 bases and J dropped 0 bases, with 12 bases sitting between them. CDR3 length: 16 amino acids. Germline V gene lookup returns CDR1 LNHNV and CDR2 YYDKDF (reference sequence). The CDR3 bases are TGTGCCACCAGCAGTCAGACTTACGTAGCCAAAAACATTCAGTACTTC. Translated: CATSSQTYVAKNIQYF.

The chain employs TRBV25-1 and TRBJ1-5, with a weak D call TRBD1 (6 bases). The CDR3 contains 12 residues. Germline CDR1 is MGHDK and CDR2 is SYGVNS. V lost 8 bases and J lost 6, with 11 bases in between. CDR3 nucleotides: TGTGCCAGCGGGGGCGCGGGTCAGCCCCAGCATTTT. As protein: CASGGAGQPQHF.

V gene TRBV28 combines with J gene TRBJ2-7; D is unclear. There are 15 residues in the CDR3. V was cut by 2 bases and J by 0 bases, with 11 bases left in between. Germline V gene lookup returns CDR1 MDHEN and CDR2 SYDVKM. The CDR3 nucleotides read TGTGCCAGCAGTTTAGGGCAAATAGGCTCCTACGAGCAGTACTTC. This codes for CASSLGQIGSYEQYF.

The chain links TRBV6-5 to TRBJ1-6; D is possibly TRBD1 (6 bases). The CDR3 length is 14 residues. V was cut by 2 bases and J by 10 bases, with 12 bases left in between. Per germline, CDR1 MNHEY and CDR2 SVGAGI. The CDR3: CASSYGLQGSPLHF. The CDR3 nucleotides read TGTGCCAGCAGTTACGGACTTCAGGGGTCACCCCTCCACTTT.

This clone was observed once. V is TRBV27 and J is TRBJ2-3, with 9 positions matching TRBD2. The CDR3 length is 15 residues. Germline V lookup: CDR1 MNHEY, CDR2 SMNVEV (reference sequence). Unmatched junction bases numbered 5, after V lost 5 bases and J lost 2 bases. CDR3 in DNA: TGTGCCAGCAGTGAACTAGCGGGTTTCACAGATACGCAGTATTTT. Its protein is CASSELAGFTDTQYF.

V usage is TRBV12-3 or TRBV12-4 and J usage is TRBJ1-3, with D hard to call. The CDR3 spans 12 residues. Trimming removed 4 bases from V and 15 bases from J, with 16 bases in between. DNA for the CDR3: TGTGCCAGCAGTTCAGACCGGGTCCTAGGATATTTT. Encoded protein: CASSSDRVLGYF.

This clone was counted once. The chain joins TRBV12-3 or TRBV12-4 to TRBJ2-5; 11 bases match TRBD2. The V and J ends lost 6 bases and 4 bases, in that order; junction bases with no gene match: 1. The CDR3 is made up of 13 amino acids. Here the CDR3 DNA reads TGTGCCAGCAGACTAGCGGGGGCAGAGACCCAGTACTTC. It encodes CASRLAGAETQYF.

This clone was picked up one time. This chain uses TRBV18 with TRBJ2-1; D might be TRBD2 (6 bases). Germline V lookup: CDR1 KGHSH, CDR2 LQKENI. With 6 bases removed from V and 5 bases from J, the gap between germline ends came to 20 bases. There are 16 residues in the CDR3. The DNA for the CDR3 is TGTGCCAGCTCGCACCGAGGACTAAAACTCGACAATGAGCAGTTCTTC. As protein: CASSHRGLKLDNEQFF.

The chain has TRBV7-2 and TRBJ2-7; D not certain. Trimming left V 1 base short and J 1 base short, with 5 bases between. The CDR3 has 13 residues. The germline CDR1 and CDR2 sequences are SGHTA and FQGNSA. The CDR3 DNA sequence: TGTGCCAGCAGCTTAGACCAGTCCTACGAGCAGTACTTC. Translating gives CASSLDQSYEQYF.

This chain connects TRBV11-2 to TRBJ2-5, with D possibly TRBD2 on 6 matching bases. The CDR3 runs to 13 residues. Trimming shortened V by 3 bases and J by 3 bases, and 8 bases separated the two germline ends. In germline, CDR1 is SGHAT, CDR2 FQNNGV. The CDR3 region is CASSFTGEETQYF. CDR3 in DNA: TGTGCCAGCAGCTTCACGGGAGAAGAGACCCAGTACTTC. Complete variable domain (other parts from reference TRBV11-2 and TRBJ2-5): EAGVAQSPRYKIIEKRQSVAFWCNPISGHATLYWYQQILGQGPKLLIQFQNNGVVDDSQLPKDRFSAERLKGVDSTLKIQPAKLEDSAVYLCASSFTGEETQYFGPGTRLLVL.

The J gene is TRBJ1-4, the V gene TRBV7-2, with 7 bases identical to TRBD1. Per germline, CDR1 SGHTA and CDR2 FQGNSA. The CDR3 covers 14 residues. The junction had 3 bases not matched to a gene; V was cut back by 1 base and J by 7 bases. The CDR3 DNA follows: TGTGCCAGCAGCTTAGTAGGGGGCAGTGAAAAACTGTTTTTT. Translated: CASSLVGGSEKLFF.

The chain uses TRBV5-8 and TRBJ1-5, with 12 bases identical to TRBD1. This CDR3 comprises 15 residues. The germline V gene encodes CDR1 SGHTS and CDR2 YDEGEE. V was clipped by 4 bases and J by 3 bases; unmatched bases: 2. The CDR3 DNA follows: TGTGCCAGCAGCGGGACAGGGGGCAACAATCAGCCCCAGCATTTT. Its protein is CASSGTGGNNQPQHF.

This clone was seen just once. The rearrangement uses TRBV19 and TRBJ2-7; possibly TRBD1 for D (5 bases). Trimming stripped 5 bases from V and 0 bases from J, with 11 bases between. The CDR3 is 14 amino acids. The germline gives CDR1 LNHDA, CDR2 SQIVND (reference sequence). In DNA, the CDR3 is TGTGCCAGTAGTGGTGACAGTAGCTCCTACGAGCAGTACTTC. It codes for CASSGDSSSYEQYF.

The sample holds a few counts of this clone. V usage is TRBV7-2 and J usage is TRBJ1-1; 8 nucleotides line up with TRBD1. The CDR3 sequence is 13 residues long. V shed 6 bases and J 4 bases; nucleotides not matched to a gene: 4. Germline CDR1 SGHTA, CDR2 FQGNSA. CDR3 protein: CASRVQGATEAFF. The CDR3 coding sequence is TGTGCCAGCAGGGTCCAGGGGGCCACTGAAGCTTTCTTT.

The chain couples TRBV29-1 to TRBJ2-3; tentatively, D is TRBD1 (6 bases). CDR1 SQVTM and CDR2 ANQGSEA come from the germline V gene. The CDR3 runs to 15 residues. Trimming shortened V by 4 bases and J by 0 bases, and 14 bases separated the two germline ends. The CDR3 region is CSVVRQDSSTDTQYF. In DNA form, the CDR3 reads TGCAGCGTTGTAAGACAGGACTCTAGCACAGATACGCAGTATTTT.

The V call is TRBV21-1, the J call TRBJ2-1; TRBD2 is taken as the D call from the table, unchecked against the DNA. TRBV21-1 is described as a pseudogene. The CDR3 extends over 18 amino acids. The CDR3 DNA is TGTGCCAGCAGCAAAATAGTAAGGGGGGGCTTACCCAACAATGAGCAGTTCTTC. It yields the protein CASSKIVRGGLPNNEQFF.

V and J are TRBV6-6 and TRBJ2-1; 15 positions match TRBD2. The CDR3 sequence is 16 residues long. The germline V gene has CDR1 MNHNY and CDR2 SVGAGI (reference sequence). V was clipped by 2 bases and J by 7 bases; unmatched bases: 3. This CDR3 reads CASSYRTSGGANEQFF. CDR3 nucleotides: TGTGCCAGCAGTTACCGGACTAGCGGGGGGGCGAATGAGCAGTTCTTC.

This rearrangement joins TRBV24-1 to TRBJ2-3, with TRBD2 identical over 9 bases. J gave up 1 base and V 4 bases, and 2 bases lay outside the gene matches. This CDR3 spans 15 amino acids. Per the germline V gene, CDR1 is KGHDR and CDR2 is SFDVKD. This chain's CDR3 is CATSEAGGGTDTQYF. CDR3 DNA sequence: TGTGCCACCAGTGAAGCGGGGGGTGGCACAGATACGCAGTATTTT.